The source of this T cell receptor (beta chain) is a study of cytomegalovirus exposure and HLA in healthy donors listed by TCRdb under 2017. In the study overall: An earlier analysis of some 600 of the donors reported 276 Gb of sequence data and 117 million unique TCR beta sequences obtained from some 170 million T cells. An early release that covered more than 550 HLA-typed donors contained approximately 320 gigabases of sequencing data and tens of millions of unique TCR sequences. The study was designed to test whether signatures of past pathogen exposure could be identified by cataloging public T cell receptors. Because of strong linkage in the cohort, roughly five DR-DQ haplotypes were treated as single units for association and clustering. The study used immunosequencing to profile the T cell repertoires of 666 subjects and linked those repertoires to cytomegalovirus serostatus. An earlier analysis of fewer than 700 of the donors applied high-throughput TCR beta sequencing to assess whether each TCR beta V gene segment acted as functional or pseudogenic. Among the roughly 390 genotyped donors, approximately 76% belonged to the genetic ancestry cluster associated with self-reported Caucasian donors. On average, around 240,000 unique TCR beta nucleotide sequences were sequenced per donor among 398 genotyped donors of the cohort, with around 19% of those sequences being non-productive. Genome-wide SNP genotypes for about 65% of the 666 donors were used in a later genetic analysis, which treated that subset as a discovery cohort. The study combined high-throughput TCR immunosequencing, statistical association of individual TCRs with disease status, and machine learning to predict cytomegalovirus infection status. Every repertoire in the discovery cohort had been generated on one and the same sequencing platform. Rather than drawing on any new phenotypic data, the later analysis identified candidate immune exposures from TCR beta sequences and the way those sequences occurred across donors. In addition to the first cohort of 666 subjects, a separate validation cohort of 100 to 150 different subjects was used. Class I and class II HLA loci were covered by the typing at four-digit resolution. Donor age, sex, ethnicity and CMV serostatus were compiled together with the repertoire data. To study patterns of TCR occurrence, a later analysis re-analyzed previously published TCR beta repertoires from 500 to 850 donors and added high-resolution HLA genotyping. Typing coverage varied by locus: roughly 629-640 donors for A, B, C, DRB1 and DQB1; 522 for DQA1; 606 for DPA1; around 490 for DPB1.

With respect to this clone: No antigen is known for it. Base-call qualities are not available, and no considerably larger clone is one nucleotide away.

The cohort consisted of 666 healthy bone marrow donors. At the time of sampling, all cohort members were nominally healthy, though unrecorded immune exposures were likely present. The donor was CMV seronegative and belonged to the group of over 350 seronegative cohort members. A peripheral blood sample was collected from each donor, and TCR beta sequencing was performed on peripheral blood mononuclear cells. The Qiagen DNeasy Blood Extraction Kit was used to extract genomic DNA from the blood cell samples. CDR1 and CDR2 were assigned from the germline V gene as MNHEY and SVGAGI. From the cysteine through the phenylalanine, the CDR3 covers 11 amino acids. Solely the CDR3 DNA is kept, with 33 bases framed from the first base. Relative to germline, V is 6 bases shorter and J is 4 bases shorter, with 6 bases between their ends. Library method: the immunoSEQ multiplex PCR assay. A mixture of 60 forward primers for TCR Vbeta segments and 13 reverse primers for TCR Jbeta segments was used in the multiplex PCR. The CDR3 region of rearranged TCR beta genes was amplified from genomic DNA by a multiplex PCR assay. The amplified TCR beta libraries were sequenced on the Illumina HiSeq System as 87-base-pair reads. Under the source paper's analysis protocol: Across the 670 or so repertoires, a later analysis counted tens of millions of unique TCR beta chains, roughly 11 million of which were shared by at least two donors. To remove PCR and sequencing errors, raw reads were error-corrected and collapsed into unique sequences using a nearest-neighbor algorithm that merged closely related sequences. To assign V, D and J gene segments, CDR3 sequences were aligned to IMGT reference sequences. For a sequence to be retained, a match of at least six nucleotides was required to both a V gene segment and a J gene segment. A rearrangement was called productive if the CDR3 had no stop codons and remained in frame with V and J, and every other rearrangement was called non-productive. Following IMGT convention, CDR3 was defined as the stretch from the second conserved V-encoded cysteine to the conserved J-encoded phenylalanine. The earlier analysis of some 600 of the donors excluded sequences that lacked an unambiguous match to a single V gene segment. In an earlier analysis of several hundred of the donors, V segments were called functional above 56.7% productive rearrangements and were called segregating when the between-donor standard deviation exceeded 5%. To diagnose cytomegalovirus status from the catalog of TCR beta chain sequences, a statistical classification framework was built. In a later analysis, V and J genes were assigned by comparing TCR nucleotide sequences against IMGT/GENE-DB human TR gene sequences. In a later analysis, CDR3 sequences and most-parsimonious VDJ recombination scenarios were assigned using the TCRdist pipeline. In a later analysis, every TCR beta chain was defined by the combination of its CDR3 amino acid sequence and its V-gene family, and reads without a unique V-gene family were dropped. As a way to deal with suspected cross-contamination and a sequencing artifact, a later analysis dropped 450 to 600 nucleotide sequences that were highly shared and had low generation probability. In a later analysis, a clonal expansion index was calculated for each public chain from normalized within-repertoire ranks of inferred template counts. Generation probabilities in a later analysis came from a VDJ recombination model fitted to out-of-frame rearrangements, and those results were checked against IGoR. In a later analysis, TCR-TCR, TCR-HLA and TCR-CMV co-occurrence was scored with hypergeometric tests, and a repertoire-size bias correction was applied to TCR pairs. False discovery rates were estimated in a later analysis by permuting HLA or CMV assignments 20 times. In a later analysis, co-occurring TCRs were grouped with DBSCAN, and TCRdist sequence similarity was added when clustering was performed within HLA-allele-positive subsets. Repertoires with fewer than 30,000 or more than 120,000 public chains were left out of co-occurrence clustering, as were four to six repertoires with anomalous nucleotide sharing. TCRdb took over this immuneACCESS table, retaining in-frame rearrangements with V and J assigned. Such tables are incomplete; in checked studies, under half of the missing clones stem from an unresolved V gene, and the remainder is unexplained. Clonal size and the V and J genes are those of that table, whereas D and trimming came from the DNA. The sample includes about 170,000 clones, with roughly 71% observed a single time. The ten biggest clones cover more than 1.3% of the sample.

Findings and caveats that apply to the study as a whole: Because counts were too low, under 20 rarely observed V segments, including chromosome 9 orphons, were left out of the earlier analysis of approximately 500 of the donors. Linkage disequilibrium might explain the correlated functional status among segregating V segments, but an unknown experimental factor could not be excluded. Because some donors lacked HLA typing at each locus, the association tests relied only on the typed subset. The authors suggested that the approach could potentially be extended to other disease states and immunological phenotypes. When HLA alleles, especially DR and DQ, strongly co-occurred, attributing TCR associations to individual alleles was difficult. In vitro tests confirmed that a few of the cytomegalovirus-associated TCR beta chains recognize cytomegalovirus antigens. In both the original and validation cohorts, the classifier was reported to diagnose cytomegalovirus status with high specificity and sensitivity. Specific HLA alleles were associated with over 15,000 TCR beta sequences at a false discovery rate of 0.05 in a later analysis. According to a later analysis, most CMV-associated TCR beta chains appeared to be HLA-restricted, and the HLA associations seemed to be driven largely by CMV exposure. A later analysis reported that several top co-occurrence clusters appeared linked to parvovirus B19, influenza, CMV and Epstein-Barr virus. The presence/absence analyses assumed that sequencing depth was roughly uniform across donors, and that assumption may not be true. Compared with equally common non-associated chains, HLA-associated TCR beta chains in a later analysis were more clonally expanded and had lower generation probabilities. While some public TCRs were present in many individuals, most TCR sequences turned up only very rarely across donors. Broadly in line with IMGT annotations, most TCR beta V segments showed up in productive rearrangements about 87% or about 30% of the time in an earlier analysis of several hundred of the donors. In a later analysis, the rate of TCR association differed among HLA loci, with DRB1 alleles having the most associated TCRs and HLA-C alleles having the fewest. V-gene and J-gene trimming of TCR beta chains was associated with a missense DCLRE1C variant in a later genetic analysis, and the association was replicated in an independent cohort. Compared with the 666-donor mean, donors in an Asian-associated ancestry cluster had fewer N-insertions in productive TCRs, according to a later genetic analysis. The study listed over 150 TCR beta chains as associated with cytomegalovirus. The only immune exposure information available for the cohort was CMV serostatus. A group of highly shared sequence variants was considered likely to be a technical artifact of the sequencing pipeline. This cohort had only TCR beta chains sequenced, and the lack of alpha or paired-chain data limited which features could be detected. The 87-base-pair reads could not distinguish some IMGT-functional V segments, including TRBV6-2 and TRBV6-3, so those segments were excluded. A further reported finding was that TCR beta sequences accurately predicted the HLA-A and HLA-B alleles for most subjects in the first cohort.

The TCR was taken from a girl aged 10-17 years in good health and CMV-seronegative. Here the chain combines TRBV6-5 and TRBJ1-2, with no reliable assignment of the D segment. Sequencing used PBMCs. DNA sequence: TGTGCCAGCAGGGCGGCCTATGGCTACACCTTC. The translation is CASRAAYGYTF.